What follows are 24 T cell receptor beta chains derived from one specimen sequenced in a study of cytomegalovirus exposure and HLA in healthy donors (dated by TCRdb to the late 2010s). Libraries came from the immunoSEQ multiplex PCR assay. For the multiplex PCR, a mixture combining 60 forward primers for TCR Vbeta segments and 13 reverse primers for TCR Jbeta segments was used. TCRdb mirrors the immuneACCESS table, restricted to in-frame sequences. Some clones are absent from its copies; in checked studies, under half trace to an unresolved V gene, and the reason for the others is unknown. This sample has around 180,000 clones in its table, and approximately 80% of those were observed once. The top ten constitute approximately 1% of the sample. The sample was PBMCs. These receptors came from a woman aged 40 to 50 in good health and CMV-seronegative.

V is TRBV5-1 and J is TRBJ2-7, with 11 nucleotides matching TRBD2. V was pared by 5 bases and J by 4 bases, with 5 bases of the junction left unmatched. Germline V gene lookup returns CDR1 SGHRS and CDR2 YFSETQ. This CDR3 spans 14 amino acids. The CDR3 DNA sequence: TGCGCCAGCAGTGGTACTAGCGGGAGTTACGAGCAGTACTTC. Its translation: CASSGTSGSYEQYF.

This chain connects TRBV11-3 to TRBJ2-7, with D perhaps matching TRBD2 (6 bases). Looked up from germline, CDR1 is SGHNT and CDR2 is YENEEA. This CDR3 comprises 14 residues. The V end was cut by 5 bases, the J end by 3 bases, with 14 bases between. CDR3 nucleotides: TGTGCCAGCAGCCCCCTCGGGACTGTCTACGAGCAGTACTTC. Amino acid sequence: CASSPLGTVYEQYF.

The chain employs TRBV6-1 and TRBJ2-1, with 11 bases lining up with TRBD2. Trimming cost V 6 bases and J 5 bases; bases outside gene matches: 3. Germline V gives CDR1 MNHNS, CDR2 SASEGT. The CDR3 has 14 amino acids. The CDR3 protein is CASRVAGGNNEQFF. DNA of the CDR3: TGTGCCAGCAGAGTAGCGGGAGGGAACAATGAGCAGTTCTTC.

The J gene is TRBJ1-5, the V gene TRBV19; 8 nucleotides match TRBD1. V trimming: 3 bases; J trimming: 3 bases; junction bases outside the gene matches: 4. Germline V gene lookup returns CDR1 LNHDA and CDR2 SQIVND (reference sequence). This CDR3 spans 15 amino acids. The CDR3 coding sequence is TGTGCCAGTAGTATGACAGGGGCTGCCAATCAGCCCCAGCATTTT. Translated: CASSMTGAANQPQHF.

A few counts support this clone. J is TRBJ1-5 and V is TRBV19; 8 bases fit TRBD1. Trimming at V came to 8 bases and at J to 4 bases, leaving 10 bases not matched to a gene. CDR3 length: 15 residues. Germline V gives CDR1 LNHDA, CDR2 SQIVND (reference sequence). CDR3: CASWGSGGSNQPQHF. For the CDR3, the DNA is TGTGCCAGTTGGGGGTCAGGGGGCTCGAATCAGCCCCAGCATTTT.

V is TRBV29-1 and J is TRBJ1-1; 8 positions agree with TRBD1. Germline lookup yields CDR1 SQVTM and CDR2 ANQGSEA. J gave up 7 bases and V 7 bases, and 8 bases lay outside the gene matches. The CDR3 length is 12 residues. The CDR3 sequence is CSGGQGWGEAFF. DNA of the CDR3: TGCAGCGGTGGACAGGGCTGGGGTGAAGCTTTCTTT.

This clone was recorded only once. This chain joins TRBV29-1 and TRBJ2-1; TRBD2 matches at 13 bases. This CDR3 has 18 amino acids. CDR1 and CDR2 from the germline V gene are SQVTM and ANQGSEA. The V and J ends lost 3 bases and 3 bases, in that order; junction bases with no gene match: 11. The CDR3 loop is CSVDRPRTSGSYYNEQFF. The CDR3 nucleotides read TGCAGCGTTGATAGGCCCCGGACTAGCGGGAGTTACTACAATGAGCAGTTCTTC.

The chain has TRBV5-1 and TRBJ1-1; D call uncertain. CDR1 SGHRS and CDR2 YFSETQ come from the germline V gene. The CDR3 is 15 amino acids. Trimming took 3 bases from V and 3 from J, leaving 15 bases between them. The CDR3 protein is CASSSTGVSDTEAFF. The CDR3, as DNA: TGCGCCAGCAGCTCTACCGGGGTATCGGACACTGAAGCTTTCTTT.

This clone was seen only a few times. The gene calls are TRBV11-2 and TRBJ2-2; no reliable D call. V dropped 3 bases and J dropped 0 bases, with 8 bases sitting between them. The CDR3 loop spans 15 amino acids. Germline CDR1 SGHAT, CDR2 FQNNGV. The CDR3 protein is CASSFSSANTGELFF. The CDR3 coding sequence is TGTGCCAGCAGCTTCTCCTCCGCGAACACCGGGGAGCTGTTTTTT.

V gene TRBV7-2 combines with J gene TRBJ1-1, with a tentative D call TRBD1 (5 bases). Germline CDR1 is SGHTA and CDR2 is FQGNSA. The ends were cut back, 5 bases at V and 6 bases at J, with 13 bases in the middle. CDR3 length: 13 amino acids. The CDR3 DNA reads as TGTGCCAGCAGCCCTTATTCGGGGGCTGAAGCTTTCTTT. This translates into CASSPYSGAEAFF.

V and J are TRBV29-1 and TRBJ2-7; TRBD1 is a possible D gene (5 bases). Trimming removed 6 bases at V and 3 bases at J, with 9 bases between. The CDR3 sequence is 11 residues long. Germline V lookup: CDR1 SQVTM, CDR2 ANQGSEA. The CDR3 spells CSVDDSYEQYF. CDR3 coding DNA: TGCAGCGTCGACGACAGCTACGAGCAGTACTTC.

J is TRBJ2-2 and V is TRBV7-8; tentatively, D is TRBD1 (6 bases). The germline gives CDR1 SGHVS, CDR2 FQNEAQ. The CDR3 extends over 13 amino acids. V was cut by 5 bases and J by 6 bases, with 10 bases left in between. CDR3 residues: CASSKNRAGELFF. In DNA, the CDR3 is TGTGCCAGCAGCAAAAACAGGGCCGGGGAGCTGTTTTTT.

Of note for this clone: This specimen includes other DNA sequences encoding the same CDR3. J is TRBJ1-1 and V is TRBV7-2; no definite D call. CDR3 length: 13 amino acids. V lost 6 bases and J 1 base, leaving 9 bases between the germline ends. Germline CDR1 is SGHTA and CDR2 is FQGNSA. In DNA form, the CDR3 reads TGTGCCAGCAGTCCGACAAGGAACACTGAAGCTTTCTTT. Amino acids: CASSPTRNTEAFF.

The chain recombines TRBV11-3 with TRBJ2-1; possible D gene TRBD2, 6 bases. CDR3 length: 15 amino acids. V was clipped by 3 bases and J by 6 bases, with 15 bases between them. CDR1 SGHNT and CDR2 YENEEA come from the germline V gene. CDR3 bases: TGTGCCAGCAGCTTCCGGGACTCCCTAAGCAATGAGCAGTTCTTC. It is translated as CASSFRDSLSNEQFF.

The rearrangement links TRBV5-6 to TRBJ1-2; D possibly corresponds to TRBD1 (5 bases). CDR1 is SGHDT, CDR2 YYEEEE, per germline. With 9 bases removed from V and 4 bases from J, the gap between germline ends came to 25 bases. The CDR3 runs to 16 residues. This chain's CDR3 is CATSGLRGREGYGYTF. For the CDR3, the DNA is TGTGCCACTTCGGGACTTCGCGGAAGGGAAGGCTATGGCTACACCTTC.

Points on this clone: Compared with germline, one end of the junction differs, possibly owing to a read error. Other nucleotide sequences in the sample specify the same CDR3. The chain uses TRBV18 and TRBJ1-4, with D unclear. The CDR3 runs to 13 residues. CDR1 is KGHSH, CDR2 LQKENI, per germline. CDR3: CASSREGREKLFF. The DNA for the CDR3 is TGTGCCAGCTCACGGGAGGGTCGGGAAAAACTGTTTTTC. The variable domain in full, completed from reference TRBV18 and TRBJ1-4, reads NAGVMQNPRHLVRRRGQEARLRCSPMKGHSHVYWYRQLPEEGLKFMVYLQKENIIDESGMPKERFSAEFPKEGPSILRIQQVVRGDSAAYFCASSREGREKLFFGSGTQLSVL.

This chain connects TRBV13 to TRBJ2-1; 11 nucleotides line up with TRBD2. The junction had 8 bases not matched to a gene; V was cut back by 5 bases and J by 5 bases. This CDR3 has 16 residues. From germline, CDR1 is PRHDT and CDR2 FYEKMQ (reference sequence). CDR3 in DNA: TGTGCCAGCAGCCTCTTGGCTAGCGGGAGGAACAATGAGCAGTTCTTC. Translating gives CASSLLASGRNNEQFF.

J is TRBJ2-1 and V is TRBV30; possibly TRBD1 for D (7 bases). Germline CDR1 GTSNPN, CDR2 SVGIG (reference sequence). This CDR3 is built from 13 residues. V was pared by 8 bases and J by 2 bases, with 13 bases between. CDR3: CAIRGDAYNEQFF. DNA for the CDR3: TGTGCCATCAGGGGGGACGCCTACAATGAGCAGTTCTTC.

The chain uses TRBV7-3 and TRBJ1-3; 10 bases map to TRBD1. Germline trimming cut 5 bases from V and 4 bases from J; bases unmatched to any gene: 5. This CDR3 has 15 residues. From germline, CDR1 is SGHTA and CDR2 FQGTGA. The DNA of the CDR3 is TGTGCCAGCAGCCGACAGGGGGCAAGAGGAAACACCATATATTTT. Protein product: CASSRQGARGNTIYF.

This chain joins TRBV7-9 and TRBJ2-1; 9 positions match TRBD2. Germline CDR1 is SEHNR and CDR2 is FQNEAQ (reference sequence). V dropped 1 base and J dropped 0; count of bases not matched to a gene: 7. There are 18 residues in the CDR3. The CDR3 DNA follows: TGTGCCAGCAGCTTAGTTAGCGGGAGTGTAGGCTCCTACAATGAGCAGTTCTTC. This translates into CASSLVSGSVGSYNEQFF.

V is TRBV19 and J is TRBJ1-5; 7 positions agree with TRBD1. The CDR3 length is 17 residues. J lost 4 bases, V lost 6 bases, and 15 bases had no gene match. Germline-derived CDR1 and CDR2 are LNHDA and SQIVND (reference sequence). CDR3 protein: CASRGVRGPFANQPQHF. CDR3 coding DNA: TGTGCCAGTAGAGGGGTAAGGGGGCCCTTCGCGAATCAGCCCCAGCATTTT.

V and J are TRBV6-5 and TRBJ2-3; 9 positions match TRBD1. J was trimmed by 3 bases and V by 6 bases; bases with no gene match: 7. CDR3 length: 15 residues. CDR1 and CDR2 (germline): MNHEY, SVGAGI. As DNA, the CDR3 is TGTGCCAGCAGCCGCCCGGGACAGGGTACAGATACGCAGTATTTT. It specifies CASSRPGQGTDTQYF.

Comments on this clone: Germline is not matched at one junction end, which may reflect a read error. The chain uses TRBV7-2 and TRBJ2-1, with 9 bases fitting TRBD1. The CDR3 is made up of 16 amino acids. Germline V gene sequence: CDR1 SGHTA, CDR2 FQGNSA. The CDR3 loop reads CAGSLVGTGPYNEQFF. The CDR3 nucleotides read TGTGCCGGCAGCTTAGTAGGGACAGGGCCTTACAATGAGCAGTTCTTC.

The V gene is TRBV7-2, the J gene TRBJ2-1; 7 bases fit TRBD2. CDR1 is SGHTA, CDR2 FQGNSA, per germline. This CDR3 contains 19 residues. V trimming: 3 bases; J trimming: 0 bases; junction bases outside the gene matches: 14. The CDR3 bases are TGTGCCAGCAGCTTGCGGGGAGGGTACTATTCTTCCTCCTACAATGAGCAGTTCTTC. Translating it yields CASSLRGGYYSSSYNEQFF.